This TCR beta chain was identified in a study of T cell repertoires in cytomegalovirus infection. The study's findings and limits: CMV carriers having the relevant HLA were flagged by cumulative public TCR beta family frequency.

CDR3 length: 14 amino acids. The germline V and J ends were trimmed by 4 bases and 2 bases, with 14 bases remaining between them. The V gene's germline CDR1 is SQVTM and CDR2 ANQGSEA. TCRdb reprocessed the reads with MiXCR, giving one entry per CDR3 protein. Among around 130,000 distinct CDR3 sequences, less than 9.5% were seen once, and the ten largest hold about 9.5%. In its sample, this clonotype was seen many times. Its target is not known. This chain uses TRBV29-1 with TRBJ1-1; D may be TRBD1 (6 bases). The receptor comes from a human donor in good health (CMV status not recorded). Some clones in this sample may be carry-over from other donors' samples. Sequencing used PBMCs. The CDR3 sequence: CSVVGRDTNTEAFF. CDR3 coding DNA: TGCAGCGTTGTAGGCCGGGACACCAACACTGAAGCTTTCTTT.